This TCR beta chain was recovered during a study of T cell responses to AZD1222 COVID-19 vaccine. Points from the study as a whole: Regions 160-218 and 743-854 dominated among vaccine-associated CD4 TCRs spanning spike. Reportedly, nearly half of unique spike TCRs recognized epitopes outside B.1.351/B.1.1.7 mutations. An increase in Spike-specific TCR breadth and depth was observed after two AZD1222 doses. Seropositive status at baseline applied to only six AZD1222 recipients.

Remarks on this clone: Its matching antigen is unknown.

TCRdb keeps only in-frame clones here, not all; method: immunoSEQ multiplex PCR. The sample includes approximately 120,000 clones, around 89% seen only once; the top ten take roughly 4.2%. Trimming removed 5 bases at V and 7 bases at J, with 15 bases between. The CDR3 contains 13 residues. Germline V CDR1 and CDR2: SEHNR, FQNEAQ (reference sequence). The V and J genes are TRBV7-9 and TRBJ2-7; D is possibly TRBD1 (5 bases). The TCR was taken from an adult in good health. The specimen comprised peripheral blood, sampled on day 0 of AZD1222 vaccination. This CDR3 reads CASSGMTRGEQYF. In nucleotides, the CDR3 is TGTGCCAGCAGCGGAATGACAAGGGGTGAGCAGTACTTC.